This T cell receptor (beta chain) was recorded in a study of CD8+CD57+ T cells in acquired aplastic anemia. Study background: DNA per sorted CD4+ or CD8+ sample ranged about 0.18 to 30 ug, averaging 3.2 ug.

The authors sequenced patients whose flow cytometry had shown CD8+CD57+ cell expansion. Trimming at V came to 3 bases and at J to 6 bases, leaving 6 bases not matched to a gene. The CDR3 runs 14 residues. Germline V CDR1 and CDR2: SGHNT, YENEEA. Profiling of TCR beta VDJ combinations and CDR3 sequences used genomic DNA as template. TCRdb called the reads again in MiXCR, with one record for every CDR3 protein. The sample holds fewer than 300,000 distinct CDR3 sequences, 82% seen once. Note on this clonotype: Its antigen is unknown. The CDR3 does not end in the conserved phenylalanine or tryptophan, so this is likely a read error.

Whole-study results and caveats: Researchers report that about 28 CD8+ CDR3 sequences appeared in both patients and controls.

Sequencing was performed on sorted CD4+, CD8+, or CD8+CD57+ T cells (not recorded which) from PBMCs. This sequence was found in a human donor with aplastic anemia. The V gene is TRBV11-3, the J gene TRBJ2-3; 7 positions agree with TRBD2. CDR3 coding DNA: TGTGCCAGCAGCTTTACTAGCGCAACCGATACGCAGTATCTT. It yields the protein CASSFTSATDTQYL.